This T cell receptor beta chain was profiled in a study of blood T cell repertoires in COVID-19. Overall study context: Cohort 3 donors were reported recovered after two negative PCRs, clearance, or symptom resolution. Samples taken during acute and convalescent COVID-19 were collected in the United States, Italy and Spain.

CDR1 is LNHDA, CDR2 SQIVND, per germline (reference sequence). Trimming took 7 bases from V and 3 from J, leaving 16 bases between them. CDR3 length: 15 amino acids. Source study methods: The authors estimated nucleated cell counts from reference gene primer amplification. The data were produced by immunoSEQ multiplex PCR, yet TCRdb's version contains in-frame clones alone and is incomplete. V, J and clone size were drawn from that table, and D and trimming were deduced from the DNA. In the table there are about 200,000 clones, around 87% of which are singletons. Assignments of participants to cohorts depended upon their own reported clinical history.

The chain employs TRBV19 and TRBJ1-5; D not resolved. Specimen: PBMCs or T cells enriched from blood (not recorded which). The source is a woman in her 40s in a cohort exposed to, infected with or recovered from COVID-19 (not recorded which). For the CDR3, the DNA is TGTGCCAGTACACCCTCGGGGAGACACAATCAGCCCCAGCATTTT. It encodes CASTPSGRHNQPQHF.